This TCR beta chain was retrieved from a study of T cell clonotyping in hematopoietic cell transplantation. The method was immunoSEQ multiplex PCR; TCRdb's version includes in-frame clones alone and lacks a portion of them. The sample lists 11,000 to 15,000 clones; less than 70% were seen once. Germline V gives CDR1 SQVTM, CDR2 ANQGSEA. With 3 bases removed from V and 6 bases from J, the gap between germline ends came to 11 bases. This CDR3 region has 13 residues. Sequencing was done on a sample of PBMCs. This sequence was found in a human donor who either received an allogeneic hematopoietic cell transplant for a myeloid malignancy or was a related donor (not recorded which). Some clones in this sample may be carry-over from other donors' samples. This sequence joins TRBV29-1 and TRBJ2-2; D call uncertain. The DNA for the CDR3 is TGCAGCGTTGAGGGTAGAGGCCCCGGGGAGCTGTTTTTT. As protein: CSVEGRGPGELFF.